Sequencing of this T cell receptor beta chain was carried out in a study of blood T cell repertoires in COVID-19. In the study overall: Spain, Italy and the United States supplied samples that represented acute and convalescent COVID-19. T cells, B-cell-depleted T cells, or PBMCs supplied cDNA or gDNA.

Germline CDR1 SEHNR, CDR2 FQNEAQ (reference sequence). The CDR3 consists of 14 residues. V shed 4 bases and J shed 7 bases, with 13 bases lying between them. How the authors handled the data: Amplified reference gene primers provided the basis for estimating nucleated cell counts. Method: immunoSEQ multiplex PCR; TCRdb's copy keeps in-frame clones and lacks some. V, J and clone size are those of that table, while D and trimming were read from the DNA. The table includes over 80,000 clones, 80% to 90% detected once. Specimen: peripheral blood. The chain is built from TRBV7-9 and TRBJ1-4, with a weak D call TRBD1 (6 bases). The receptor comes from a man aged 50-59 years with acute or convalescent COVID-19. In DNA form, the CDR3 reads TGTGCCAGCAGCTCCGGGGGGCGGGGTGAAAAACTGTTTTTT. The encoded protein is CASSSGGRGEKLFF.